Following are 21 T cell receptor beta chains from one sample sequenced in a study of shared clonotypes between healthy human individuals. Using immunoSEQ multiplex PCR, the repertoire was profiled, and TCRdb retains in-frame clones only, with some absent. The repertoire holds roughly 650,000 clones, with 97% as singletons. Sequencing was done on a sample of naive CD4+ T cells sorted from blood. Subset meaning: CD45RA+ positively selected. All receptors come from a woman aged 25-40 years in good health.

For the CDR3, the DNA is TGCGCCAGCAGCTTGGAAGGCAGCTGGGCGAGCTCCTACGAGCAGTACTTC. Amino acid sequence: CASSLEGSWASSYEQYF. The chain uses TRBV5-1 and TRBJ2-7; no definite D call. Germline V gene sequence: CDR1 SGHRS, CDR2 YFSETQ. The CDR3 totals 17 residues. The ends were cut back, 0 bases at V and 0 bases at J, with 16 bases in the middle.

CDR3: CASSDRGTGKLFF. CDR3 bases: TGTGCCAGTAGTGACAGGGGTACGGGGAAACTGTTTTTT. V is TRBV19 and J is TRBJ1-4; 8 bases are shared with TRBD1. Germline V gives CDR1 LNHDA, CDR2 SQIVND (reference sequence). The CDR3 loop spans 13 amino acids. V trimming: 5 bases; J trimming: 11 bases; junction bases outside the gene matches: 7.

The CDR3, as DNA: TGTGCCAGTAGTATATTCCCACTCGGGGGTCAGCCCCAGCATTTT. This translates into CASSIFPLGGQPQHF. J is TRBJ1-5 and V is TRBV19, with a weak D call TRBD1 (5 bases). The CDR3 sequence is 15 residues long. The germline V gene has CDR1 LNHDA and CDR2 SQIVND (reference sequence). The V end lost 2 bases, the J end lost 6 bases, and 14 bases lay between the germline ends.

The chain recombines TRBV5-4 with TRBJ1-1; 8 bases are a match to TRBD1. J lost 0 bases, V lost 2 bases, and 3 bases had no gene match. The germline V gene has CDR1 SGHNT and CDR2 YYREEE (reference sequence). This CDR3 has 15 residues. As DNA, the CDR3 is TGTGCCAGCAGCTTTCAGGGGGCGATGAACACTGAAGCTTTCTTT. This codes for CASSFQGAMNTEAFF.

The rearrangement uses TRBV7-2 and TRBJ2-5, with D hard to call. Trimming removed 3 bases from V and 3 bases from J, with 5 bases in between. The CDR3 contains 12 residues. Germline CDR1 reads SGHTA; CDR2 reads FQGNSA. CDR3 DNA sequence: TGTGCCAGCAGCTTGTCAAAAGAGACCCAGTACTTC. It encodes CASSLSKETQYF.

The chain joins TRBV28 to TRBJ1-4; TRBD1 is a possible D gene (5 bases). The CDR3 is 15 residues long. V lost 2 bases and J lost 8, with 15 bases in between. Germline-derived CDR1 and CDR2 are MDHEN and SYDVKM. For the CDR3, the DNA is TGTGCCAGCAGTTTAGGGGGGACGTCGGAGGAAAAACTGTTTTTT. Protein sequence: CASSLGGTSEEKLFF.

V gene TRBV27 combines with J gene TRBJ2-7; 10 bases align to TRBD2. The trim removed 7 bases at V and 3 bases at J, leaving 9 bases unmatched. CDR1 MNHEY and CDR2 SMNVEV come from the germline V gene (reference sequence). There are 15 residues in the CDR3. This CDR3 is CASKPSGSLFYEQYF. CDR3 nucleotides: TGTGCCAGCAAACCTAGCGGGAGTTTATTCTACGAGCAGTACTTC.

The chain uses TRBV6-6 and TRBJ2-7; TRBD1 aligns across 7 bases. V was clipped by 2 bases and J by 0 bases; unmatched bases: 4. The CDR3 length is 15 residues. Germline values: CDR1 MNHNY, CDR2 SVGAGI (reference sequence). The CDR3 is CASSYGGQRSYEQYF. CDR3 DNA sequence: TGTGCCAGCAGTTACGGGGGACAGCGCTCCTACGAGCAGTACTTC.

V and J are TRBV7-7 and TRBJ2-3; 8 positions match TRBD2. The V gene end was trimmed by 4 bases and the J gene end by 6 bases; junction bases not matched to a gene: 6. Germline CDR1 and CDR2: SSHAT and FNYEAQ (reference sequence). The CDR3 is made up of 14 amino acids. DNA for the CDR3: TGTGCCAGCAGCTCGTCAGCGGGAGTGGATACGCAGTATTTT. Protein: CASSSSAGVDTQYF.

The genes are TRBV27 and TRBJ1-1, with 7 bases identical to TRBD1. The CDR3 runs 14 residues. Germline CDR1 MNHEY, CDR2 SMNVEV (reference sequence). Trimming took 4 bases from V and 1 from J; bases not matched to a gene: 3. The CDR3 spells CASSSHRGNTEAFF. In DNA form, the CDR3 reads TGTGCCAGCAGTTCTCACAGGGGGAACACTGAAGCTTTCTTT.

The CDR3: CASSVGRLAGGPVYPYNEQFF. CDR3 bases: TGTGCCAGCAGCGTGGGGAGACTAGCGGGAGGGCCTGTGTATCCCTACAATGAGCAGTTCTTC. The chain is built from TRBV9 and TRBJ2-1, with 14 bases fitting TRBD2. This CDR3 contains 21 residues. The germline gives CDR1 SGDLS, CDR2 YYNGEE. The junction had 15 bases not matched to a gene; V was cut back by 2 bases and J by 2 bases.

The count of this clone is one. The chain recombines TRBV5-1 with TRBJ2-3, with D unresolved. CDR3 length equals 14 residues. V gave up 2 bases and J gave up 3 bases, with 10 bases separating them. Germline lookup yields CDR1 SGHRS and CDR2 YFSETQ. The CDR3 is CASSLRVGTDTQYF. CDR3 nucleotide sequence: TGCGCCAGCAGCTTACGAGTCGGGACAGATACGCAGTATTTT.

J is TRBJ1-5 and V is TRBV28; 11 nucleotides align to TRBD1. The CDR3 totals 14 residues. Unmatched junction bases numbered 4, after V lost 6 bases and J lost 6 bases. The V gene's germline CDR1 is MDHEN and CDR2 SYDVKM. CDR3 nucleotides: TGTGCCAGCAGCCCGGGACAGGGGGTTCAGCCCCAGCATTTT. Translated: CASSPGQGVQPQHF.

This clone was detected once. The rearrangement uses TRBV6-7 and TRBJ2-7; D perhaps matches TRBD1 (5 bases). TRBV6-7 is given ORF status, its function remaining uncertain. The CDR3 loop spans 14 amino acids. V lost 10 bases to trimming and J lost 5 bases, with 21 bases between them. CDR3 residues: CATTSGWAADEQYF. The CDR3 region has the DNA TGTGCCACCACATCAGGGTGGGCGGCAGACGAGCAGTACTTC.

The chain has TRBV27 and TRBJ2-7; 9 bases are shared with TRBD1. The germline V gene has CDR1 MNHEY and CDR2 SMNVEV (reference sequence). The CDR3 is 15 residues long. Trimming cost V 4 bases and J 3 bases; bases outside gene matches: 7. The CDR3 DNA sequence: TGTGCCAGCAGTTCCGAGGGACAGGGTAGCTACGAGCAGTACTTC. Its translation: CASSSEGQGSYEQYF.

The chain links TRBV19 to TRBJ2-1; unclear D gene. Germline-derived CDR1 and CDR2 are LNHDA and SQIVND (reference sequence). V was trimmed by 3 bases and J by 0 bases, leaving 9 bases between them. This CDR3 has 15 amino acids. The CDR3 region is CASSIGWSSYNEQFF. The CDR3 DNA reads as TGTGCCAGTAGTATTGGGTGGAGCTCCTACAATGAGCAGTTCTTC.

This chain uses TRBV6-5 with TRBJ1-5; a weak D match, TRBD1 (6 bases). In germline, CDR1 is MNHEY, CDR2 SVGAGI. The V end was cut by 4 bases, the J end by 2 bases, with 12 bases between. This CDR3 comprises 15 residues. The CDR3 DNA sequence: TGTGCCAGCAGTTCAATAGGGGGAGGCAATCAGCCCCAGCATTTT. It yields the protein CASSSIGGGNQPQHF.

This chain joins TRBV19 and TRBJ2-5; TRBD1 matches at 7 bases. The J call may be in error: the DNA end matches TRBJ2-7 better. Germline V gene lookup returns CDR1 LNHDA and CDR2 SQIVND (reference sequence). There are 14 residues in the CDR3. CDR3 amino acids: CASSRQGATYEQYF. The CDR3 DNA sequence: TGTGCCAGTAGCCGACAGGGTGCCACCTACGAGCAGTACTTC.

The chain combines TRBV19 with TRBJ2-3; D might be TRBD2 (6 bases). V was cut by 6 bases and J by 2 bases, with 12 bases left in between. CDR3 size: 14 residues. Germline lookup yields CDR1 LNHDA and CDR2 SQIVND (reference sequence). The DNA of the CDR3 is TGTGCCAGTAGCCCGGGACTTAACACAGATACGCAGTATTTT. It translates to CASSPGLNTDTQYF. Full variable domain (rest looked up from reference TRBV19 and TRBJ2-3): DGGITQSPKYLFRKEGQNVTLSCEQNLNHDAMYWYRQDPGQGLRLIYYSQIVNDFQKGDIAEGYSVSREKKESFPLTVTSAQKNPTAFYLCASSPGLNTDTQYFGPGTRLTVL.

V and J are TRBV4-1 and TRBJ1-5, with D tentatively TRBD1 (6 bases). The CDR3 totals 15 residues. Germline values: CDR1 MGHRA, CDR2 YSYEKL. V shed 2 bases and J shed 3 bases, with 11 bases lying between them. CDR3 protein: CASSQSDRDNQPQHF. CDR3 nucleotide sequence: TGCGCCAGCAGCCAATCGGACAGAGACAATCAGCCCCAGCATTTT.

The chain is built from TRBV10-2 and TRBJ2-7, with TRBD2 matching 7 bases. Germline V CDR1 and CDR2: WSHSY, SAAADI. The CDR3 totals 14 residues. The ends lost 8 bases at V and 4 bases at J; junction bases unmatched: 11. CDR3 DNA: TGCGCCAGCCGCCCTGGGGCTAGCGGATACGAGCAGTACTTC. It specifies CASRPGASGYEQYF.